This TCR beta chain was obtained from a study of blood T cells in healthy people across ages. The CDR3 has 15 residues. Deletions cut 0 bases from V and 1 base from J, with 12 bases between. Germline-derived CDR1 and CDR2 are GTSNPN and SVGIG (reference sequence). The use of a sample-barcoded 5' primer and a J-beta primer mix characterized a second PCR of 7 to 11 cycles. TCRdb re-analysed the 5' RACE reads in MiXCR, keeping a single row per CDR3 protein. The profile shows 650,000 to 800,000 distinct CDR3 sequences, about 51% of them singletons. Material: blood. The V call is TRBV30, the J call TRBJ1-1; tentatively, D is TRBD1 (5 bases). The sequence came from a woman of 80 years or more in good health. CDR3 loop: CAWSVRDGSNTEAFF. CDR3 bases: TGTGCCTGGAGTGTCAGGGACGGATCGAACACTGAAGCTTTCTTT.